The 23 T cell receptor beta chains given below trace back to one sample, sequenced in a study of a mutant IDH1 vaccine in newly diagnosed glioma. The time point denotes: week 23, last vaccination. Every single dose of the vaccine, 300 ug of mutant IDH1 20-mer peptide, came with topical imiquimod. Produced via immunoSEQ multiplex PCR; TCRdb's table is partial and in-frame only. The sample shows 38,000 or so clones, about four fifths of them seen only once. No antigen has been identified for these receptors. The material sequenced was PBMCs, taken from a glioma patient whose treatment included an IDH1 peptide vaccine. The receptors stem from a man aged 35-49 years with glioma.

This clone was recorded once. V is TRBV11-2 and J is TRBJ2-1; the D is unclear. The CDR3 totals 13 residues. Trimming removed 5 bases from V and 3 bases from J, with 8 bases in between. The germline CDR1 and CDR2 sequences are SGHAT and FQNNGV. This CDR3 is CASSPDIYNEQFF. The CDR3 nucleotides read TGTGCCAGCAGCCCAGACATCTACAATGAGCAGTTCTTC. Together with reference TRBV11-2 and TRBJ2-1, the CDR3 gives the full variable domain: EAGVAQSPRYKIIEKRQSVAFWCNPISGHATLYWYQQILGQGPKLLIQFQNNGVVDDSQLPKDRFSAERLKGVDSTLKIQPAKLEDSAVYLCASSPDIYNEQFFGPGTRLTVL.

The rearrangement joins TRBV28 to TRBJ2-3, with TRBD2 as a possible D gene (5 bases). The CDR3 consists of 15 residues. Germline V gene data show CDR1 as MDHEN and CDR2 as SYDVKM. Between the trimmed V and J ends, which lost 6 bases and 3 bases, there was a span of 16 bases. As DNA, the CDR3 is TGTGCCAGCAGCCCACCGGGGATTCGGACAGATACGCAGTATTTT. Its protein product is CASSPPGIRTDTQYF.

As for this clone: Other DNA sequences in the same sample also yield this CDR3. The chain is built from TRBV9 and TRBJ2-2, with D hard to call. Germline assignment: CDR1 SGDLS and CDR2 YYNGEE. The CDR3 totals 14 residues. The ends were cut back, 2 bases at V and 0 bases at J, with 5 bases in the middle. The CDR3 sequence: CASSVGPNTGELFF. CDR3 sequence (DNA): TGTGCCAGCAGCGTCGGGCCGAACACCGGGGAGCTGTTTTTT.

V and J are TRBV30 and TRBJ1-5; 7 nucleotides agree with TRBD1. Germline loops: CDR1 GTSNPN, CDR2 SVGIG (reference sequence). The CDR3 runs 14 residues. The V gene end was trimmed by 2 bases and the J gene end by 7 bases; junction bases not matched to a gene: 8. CDR3 DNA sequence: TGTGCCTGGAGTCAGGACAGGCTCGAGCAGCCCCAGCATTTT. It codes for CAWSQDRLEQPQHF.

The V call is TRBV5-6, the J call TRBJ2-3; TRBD2 matches 13 bases. The germline CDR1 and CDR2 sequences are SGHDT and YYEEEE. This CDR3 contains 16 residues. Losses at the gene ends were 4 bases for V and 4 bases for J; bases not matched to a gene: 6. The CDR3 here is CASSDLTSGRPDTQYF. CDR3 coding DNA: TGTGCCAGCAGCGACCTGACTAGCGGGAGGCCAGATACGCAGTATTTT.

About this clone: Distinct nucleotide sequences in the sample also encode this CDR3. The V and J genes are TRBV7-2 and TRBJ1-1; no reliable D call. CDR1 is SGHTA and CDR2 is FQGNSA in the germline V gene. The CDR3 contains 13 residues. Deletions cut 5 bases from V and 1 base from J, with 8 bases between. CDR3 in DNA: TGTGCCAGCAGCCTAGAGGAGAACACTGAAGCTTTCTTT. Protein product: CASSLEENTEAFF.

V gene TRBV7-2 combines with J gene TRBJ1-1, with 9 bases lining up with TRBD1. The CDR3 is made up of 13 amino acids. Unmatched junction bases numbered 1, after V lost 3 bases and J lost 5 bases. Germline-derived CDR1 and CDR2 are SGHTA and FQGNSA. This CDR3 is CASSLGQGTEAFF. CDR3 DNA sequence: TGTGCCAGCAGCTTGGGACAGGGAACTGAAGCTTTCTTT. Filled out from reference TRBV7-2 and TRBJ1-1, the complete variable domain reads GAGVSQSPSNKVTEKGKDVELRCDPISGHTALYWYRQSLGQGLEFLIYFQGNSAPDKSGLPSDRFSAERTGGSVSTLTIQRTQQEDSAVYLCASSLGQGTEAFFGQGTRLTVV.

The V gene is TRBV12-5, the J gene TRBJ1-2, with D possibly TRBD1 on 5 matching bases. The CDR3 has 15 residues. Deletions cut 0 bases from V and 1 base from J, with 9 bases between. CDR1 is LGHNT, CDR2 FRNRAP, per germline. The CDR3 coding sequence is TGTGCTAGTGGTTTGGTCCCAGGGATTAACTATGGCTACACCTTC. This translates into CASGLVPGINYGYTF.

The gene calls are TRBV7-6 and TRBJ2-3; 9 nucleotides align to TRBD2. This CDR3 contains 16 residues. V shed 0 bases, J shed 4 bases, and the junction held 5 bases outside the gene matches. CDR1 SGHVS and CDR2 FNYEAQ come from the germline V gene. The CDR3 sequence: CASSLAGGRGPDTQYF. The CDR3 DNA reads as TGTGCCAGCAGCTTAGCGGGCGGGAGGGGCCCAGATACGCAGTATTTT.

This clone was seen only once. The V and J genes are TRBV18 and TRBJ2-7, with D uncertain. V lost 2 bases and J 3 bases, leaving 11 bases between the germline ends. The CDR3 has 14 amino acids. From germline, CDR1 is KGHSH and CDR2 LQKENI. The CDR3 sequence: CASSPRAGVYEQYF. CDR3 coding DNA: TGTGCCAGCTCACCAAGGGCAGGAGTCTACGAGCAGTACTTC. Together with reference TRBV18 and TRBJ2-7, the CDR3 gives the full variable domain: NAGVMQNPRHLVRRRGQEARLRCSPMKGHSHVYWYRQLPEEGLKFMVYLQKENIIDESGMPKERFSAEFPKEGPSILRIQQVVRGDSAAYFCASSPRAGVYEQYFGPGTRLTVT.

The chain carries TRBV29-1 and TRBJ2-1; D gene unclear. This CDR3 is 10 amino acids long. Germline lookup yields CDR1 SQVTM and CDR2 ANQGSEA. V lost 6 bases and J lost 13, with 13 bases in between. The CDR3 spells CSVELGSQFF. The CDR3 bases are TGCAGCGTGGAACTGGGTAGTCAGTTCTTC.

The chain has TRBV27 and TRBJ1-1, with 9 bases fitting TRBD1. This CDR3 contains 15 residues. Germline loops: CDR1 MNHEY, CDR2 SMNVEV (reference sequence). Trimming removed 3 bases from V and 5 bases from J; junction bases left unmatched: 7. The CDR3 DNA sequence: TGTGCCAGCAGTTTTAGACAGGGGGTTTTTACTGAAGCTTTCTTT. Its protein is CASSFRQGVFTEAFF.

J is TRBJ2-1 and V is TRBV30, with D hard to call. This CDR3 is built from 12 residues. Germline V gene sequence: CDR1 GTSNPN, CDR2 SVGIG (reference sequence). Deletions cut 7 bases from V and 6 bases from J, with 13 bases between. In DNA, the CDR3 is TGTGCCTATGCTAGATTATTCAATGAGCAGTTCTTC. This encodes CAYARLFNEQFF.

The V call is TRBV27, the J call TRBJ1-1, with D unclear. The CDR3 loop spans 14 amino acids. V dropped 6 bases and J dropped 8 bases, with 19 bases sitting between them. Germline V lookup: CDR1 MNHEY, CDR2 SMNVEV (reference sequence). CDR3 DNA sequence: TGTGCCAGCAGCCCTCAACCTCGATTCGGGGAAGCTTTCTTT. Protein product: CASSPQPRFGEAFF.

The rearrangement joins TRBV4-3 to TRBJ2-3; 11 positions match TRBD2. V dropped 5 bases and J dropped 0; count of bases not matched to a gene: 4. Per the germline V gene, CDR1 is LGHNA and CDR2 is YSLEER. The CDR3 sequence is 16 residues long. CDR3 bases: TGCGCCAGCAGCGTCCTAGCGGGAGGAAGCACAGATACGCAGTATTTT. Translated: CASSVLAGGSTDTQYF.

The CDR3 loop reads CAWTRTATNTEAFF. The DNA for the CDR3 is TGTGCCTGGACTAGGACAGCGACGAACACTGAAGCTTTCTTT. The V and J genes are TRBV30 and TRBJ1-1, with D possibly TRBD1 on 6 matching bases. V lost 4 bases and J lost 1, with 13 bases in between. This CDR3 region has 14 residues. The germline CDR1 and CDR2 sequences are GTSNPN and SVGIG (reference sequence).

V usage is TRBV2 and J usage is TRBJ2-7, with TRBD2 identical over 8 bases. Germline trimming cut 1 base from V and 0 bases from J; bases unmatched to any gene: 8. Germline V gene sequence: CDR1 SNHLY, CDR2 FYNNEI. The CDR3 has 17 amino acids. Here the CDR3 reads CASSEEGIAGSSYEQYF. The CDR3 DNA reads as TGTGCCAGCAGTGAAGAAGGCATAGCGGGGAGCTCCTACGAGCAGTACTTC.

The chain couples TRBV5-4 to TRBJ2-7, with 8 bases matching TRBD1. Looked up from germline, CDR1 is SGHNT and CDR2 is YYREEE (reference sequence). CDR3 length: 15 amino acids. The V gene end was trimmed by 0 bases and the J gene end by 5 bases; junction bases not matched to a gene: 7. CDR3 sequence: CASSLAGQGNDEQYF. Written as DNA, the CDR3 is TGTGCCAGCAGCTTGGCCGGACAGGGTAACGACGAGCAGTACTTC.

The chain couples TRBV29-1 to TRBJ1-2; D is possibly TRBD1 (6 bases). Germline lookup yields CDR1 SQVTM and CDR2 ANQGSEA. Trimming stripped 2 bases from V and 8 bases from J, with 12 bases between. The CDR3 spans 12 residues. CDR3 DNA sequence: TGCAGCGTTGAAACAGGGTCGGGAGGCTACACCTTC. Translating it yields CSVETGSGGYTF. The full variable domain, with the rest looked up from reference TRBV29-1 and TRBJ1-2, is SAVISQKPSRDICQRGTSLTIQCQVDSQVTMMFWYRQQPGQSLTLIATANQGSEATYESGFVIDKFPISRPNLTFSTLTVSNMSPEDSSIYLCSVETGSGGYTFGSGTRLTVV.

The chain recombines TRBV27 with TRBJ2-4; either TRBD1 or TRBD2 may fit D (5 bases each). V lost 8 bases and J lost 0, with 14 bases in between. The CDR3 sequence is 15 residues long. The germline CDR1 and CDR2 sequences are MNHEY and SMNVEV (reference sequence). DNA for the CDR3: TGTGCCAGCTCGCCGATGGGGACAGCCAAAAACATTCAGTACTTC. Protein sequence: CASSPMGTAKNIQYF.

CDR3 sequence reads: CASSTRLAGARDTQYF. DNA for the CDR3: TGTGCCAGCAGCACCCGACTAGCGGGGGCTCGGGATACGCAGTATTTT. This chain links TRBV9 with TRBJ2-3; 12 bases align to TRBD2. This CDR3 has 16 residues. Germline V CDR1 and CDR2: SGDLS, YYNGEE. Trimming removed 4 bases from V and 6 bases from J; junction bases left unmatched: 9.

The gene calls are TRBV10-3 and TRBJ2-5; 9 nucleotides match TRBD1. The DNA end lines up better with TRBJ2-7; the J call may be wrong. The CDR3 runs to 16 residues. Germline V gene data show CDR1 as ENHRY and CDR2 as SYGVKD. The CDR3, as DNA: TGTGCCATCAGTGAGGCCGGGGGACAGGGTGCCTACGAGCAGTACTTC. Translated: CAISEAGGQGAYEQYF.

The chain employs TRBV30 and TRBJ1-6; D is perhaps TRBD1 (5 bases). Trimming stripped 3 bases from V and 10 bases from J, with 13 bases between. CDR1 is GTSNPN and CDR2 is SVGIG in the germline V gene (reference sequence). This CDR3 has 13 residues. The CDR3 DNA follows: TGTGCCTGGAGCCTAGGAACAGGATCACCCCTCCACTTT. Amino acids: CAWSLGTGSPLHF. The full variable domain, with the rest looked up from reference TRBV30 and TRBJ1-6, is SQTIHQWPATLVQPVGSPLSLECTVEGTSNPNLYWYRQAAGRGLQLLFYSVGIGQISSEVPQNLSASRPQDRQFILSSKKLLLSDSGFYLCAWSLGTGSPLHFGNGTRLTVT.